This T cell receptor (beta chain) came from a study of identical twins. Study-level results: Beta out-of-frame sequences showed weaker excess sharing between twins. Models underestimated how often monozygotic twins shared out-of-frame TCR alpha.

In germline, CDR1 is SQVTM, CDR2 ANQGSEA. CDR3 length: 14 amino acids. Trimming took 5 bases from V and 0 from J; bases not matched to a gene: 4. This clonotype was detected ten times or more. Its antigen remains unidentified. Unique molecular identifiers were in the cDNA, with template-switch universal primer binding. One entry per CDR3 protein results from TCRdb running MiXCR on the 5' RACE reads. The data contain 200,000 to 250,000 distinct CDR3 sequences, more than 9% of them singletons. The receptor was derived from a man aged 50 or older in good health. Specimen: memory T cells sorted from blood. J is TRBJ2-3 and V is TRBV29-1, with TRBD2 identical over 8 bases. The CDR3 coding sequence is TGCAGCGTTACGGGGGGGCCGAGCACAGATACGCAGTATTTT. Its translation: CSVTGGPSTDTQYF.